The sequence of this T cell receptor (beta chain) was determined in a study of shared T cell receptors in the human thymus. The CDR3 extends over 15 amino acids. Germline loops: CDR1 MNHEY, CDR2 SVGAGI. V shed 10 bases and J 5 bases; nucleotides not matched to a gene: 13. The table came from immunoSEQ multiplex PCR; TCRdb's copy has only in-frame clones and leaves some out. Seen here are hundreds of thousands of clones, 80% to 90% observed once, and the top ten hold under 0.012%. This clone has a single count. This same sample was also taken into another study, of human thymus T cells. This second report adds: Donor material was obtained from healthy Finnish infants undergoing corrective surgery for congenital heart defects. Surgeons resected thymus tissue during corrective heart surgery. Thymic TCR repertoires of unrelated people reportedly overlapped highly.

Sample: thymocytes. V and J are TRBV6-5 and TRBJ1-1; 10 nucleotides align to TRBD1. This receptor was taken from a girl less than two years old with a congenital heart defect. The CDR3 protein is CATAHGTGVKTEAFF. The CDR3 nucleotides are TGTGCCACCGCTCACGGGACAGGGGTTAAAACTGAAGCTTTCTTT.